This T cell receptor (beta chain) was sequenced in a study of T cell changes during pregnancy in multiple sclerosis. Sequencing used immunoSEQ multiplex PCR; TCRdb keeps in-frame clones, though not all of them. Found here are over 90,000 clones, 85% to 95% of them singletons; the top ten hold over 0.85%. Specimen: peripheral blood, collected after pregnancy. This clonotype originated in a female donor with multiple sclerosis, enrolled in a pregnancy study.

Here the CDR3 DNA reads TGTGCCAGCAGCCAAGGTACAGCGGGGACAGATACGCAGTATTTT. Its translation is CASSQGTAGTDTQYF. This chain joins TRBV14 and TRBJ2-3; 7 positions agree with TRBD2. The germline V gene encodes CDR1 SGHDN and CDR2 FVKESK. This CDR3 spans 15 amino acids. Germline trimming cut 1 base from V and 3 bases from J; bases unmatched to any gene: 4.